These 5 T cell receptor beta chains share one sample of origin, sequenced in a study of T cells after yellow fever vaccination. TCRdb called the 5' RACE reads again in MiXCR, with one record for every CDR3 protein. The sample holds around 500,000 distinct CDR3 sequences; 20% to 25% are singletons and the top ten take approximately 16%. The input for sequencing was PBMCs, taken roughly 20 days after the first yellow fever vaccination. The receptors stem from a young man who received the YFV17D yellow fever vaccine.

This clonotype was found a few times. V usage is TRBV6-1 and J usage is TRBJ1-5; D might be TRBD1 (5 bases). Trimming took off 7 bases at V and 4 bases at J, with 17 bases between the two ends. CDR1 MNHNS and CDR2 SASEGT come from the germline V gene. This CDR3 spans 15 amino acids. The CDR3 bases are TGTGCCAGCACTCATAGATCAGGGACGAATCAGCCCCAGCATTTT. This translates into CASTHRSGTNQPQHF.

This chain joins TRBV5-5 and TRBJ1-1; D ambiguous. The length of the CDR3 is 14 residues. Germline loops: CDR1 SGHKS, CDR2 YYEKEE (reference sequence). The V and J ends lost 4 bases and 1 base respectively, with 11 bases between them. The CDR3 sequence: CASSPRQWNTEAFF. The CDR3 coding sequence is TGTGCCAGCAGCCCCCGACAATGGAACACTGAAGCTTTCTTT.

This clonotype was counted only a few times. The chain combines TRBV4-1 with TRBJ2-5; 9 bases fit TRBD1. Germline loops: CDR1 MGHRA, CDR2 YSYEKL. There are 16 residues in the CDR3. V shed 3 bases, J shed 5 bases, and the junction held 10 bases outside the gene matches. CDR3 in DNA: TGCGCCAGCAGCCAGCGGACAGGGGATGATGGTGAGACCCAGTACTTC. Protein: CASSQRTGDDGETQYF.

This clonotype was detected ten times or more. The genes are TRBV20-1 and TRBJ1-2; 12 nucleotides line up with TRBD1. With V trimmed by 3 bases and J by 7 bases, 3 bases remained unmatched. The CDR3 has 13 amino acids. Germline CDR1 and CDR2: DFQATT and SNEGSKA (reference sequence). CDR3 loop: CSARGQGAFGYTF. The CDR3, as DNA: TGCAGTGCTAGGGGACAGGGGGCATTTGGCTACACCTTC.

In its sample, this clonotype was seen a few times. This chain's CDR3 is CASSLGTSPNEQFF. The CDR3 region has the DNA TGTGCCAGCAGCCTCGGGACTAGCCCGAATGAGCAGTTCTTC. The genes are TRBV7-6 and TRBJ2-1; the match to TRBD2 covers 9 bases. The CDR3 length is 14 residues. CDR1 and CDR2 (germline): SGHVS, FNYEAQ. Losses at the gene ends were 5 bases for V and 7 bases for J; bases not matched to a gene: 6. Full variable domain (remainder filled in from reference TRBV7-6 and TRBJ2-1): GAGVSQSPRYKVTKRGQDVALRCDPISGHVSLYWYRQALGQGPEFLTYFNYEAQQDKSGLPNDRFSAERPEGSISTLTIQRTEQRDSAMYRCASSLGTSPNEQFFGPGTRLTVL.